A selection of T cell receptor beta chains follows, all from one sample in a study of cytomegalovirus exposure and HLA in healthy donors. The protocol was immunoSEQ multiplex PCR, while the TCRdb copy is restricted to in-frame clones and leaves out a portion. The data show over 150,000 clones, 60% to 80% seen once. The sample taken for sequencing was PBMCs. These TCRs come from a woman in her thirties or forties in good health and CMV-seropositive. Both conserved end residues are part of each CDR3. A D gene is named only where the DNA matches it firmly. Expanded clones get a size class; other rows say once, few or many, or leave the size out.

D gene: TRBD2; J gene: TRBJ2-1; clone size: once; V gene: TRBV9; CDR3 DNA: TGTGCCAGCAGCGTAGCTACGGGAGGAGCGGGAGGTATCTACAATGAGCAGTTCTTC; CDR3 protein: CASSVATGGAGGIYNEQFF
D gene: NA; J gene: TRBJ2-3; clone size: NA; V gene: TRBV28; CDR3 DNA: TGTGCCAGCAGTCTACCCTCCCCGGGTACTAGGAAGGCCCCATTGTCTCAGTATTTT; CDR3 protein: CASSLPSPGTRKAPLSQYF
D gene: NA; J gene: TRBJ1-1; clone size: NA; V gene: TRBV7-9; CDR3 DNA: TGTGCCAGCAGCCACGGACAGTACCCTGAAGCTTTCTTT; CDR3 protein: CASSHGQYPEAFF
D gene: TRBD2; J gene: TRBJ2-1; clone size: few; V gene: TRBV27; CDR3 DNA: TGTGCCAGCGTAGGACTAGCGGGAGGAGGGAATGAGCAGTTCTTC; CDR3 protein: CASVGLAGGGNEQFF
D gene: NA; J gene: TRBJ2-3; clone size: NA; V gene: TRBV4-3; CDR3 DNA: TGCGCCAGCAGCCAAGATCAGGGAACAGATACGCAGTATTTT; CDR3 protein: CASSQDQGTDTQYF
D gene: NA; J gene: TRBJ2-7; clone size: once; V gene: TRBV7-9; CDR3 DNA: TGTGCCAGCAGCTTAGGGGGCGCCCGCTCCTACGAGCAGTACTTC; CDR3 protein: CASSLGGARSYEQYF
D gene: NA; J gene: TRBJ2-7; clone size: NA; V gene: TRBV14; CDR3 DNA: TGTGCCAGCAGCCAAGATCTAGGGGGAATCGGCGAGCAGTACTTC; CDR3 protein: CASSQDLGGIGEQYF
D gene: NA; J gene: TRBJ2-7; clone size: NA; V gene: TRBV4-1; CDR3 DNA: TGCGCCAGCAGCCAAGATACACCACTCAGGGACGAGCAGTACTTC; CDR3 protein: CASSQDTPLRDEQYF
D gene: NA; J gene: TRBJ2-7; clone size: few; V gene: TRBV4-1; CDR3 DNA: TGCGCCAGCAGCCAAGGGACAAAGCAGTACTTC; CDR3 protein: CASSQGTKQYF
D gene: TRBD2; J gene: TRBJ2-3; clone size: NA; V gene: TRBV9; CDR3 DNA: TGTGCCAGCAACCAGGGACTAGCACCAGATACGCAGTATTTT; CDR3 protein: CASNQGLAPDTQYF
D gene: TRBD2; J gene: TRBJ2-5; clone size: NA; V gene: TRBV5-4; CDR3 DNA: TGTGCCAGCAGCCCGGGACTAGCGGGAGGGCAGGAGACCCAGTACTTC; CDR3 protein: CASSPGLAGGQETQYF
D gene: NA; J gene: TRBJ2-1; clone size: NA; V gene: TRBV21-1; CDR3 DNA: TGTGCCAGCAGCAAAGAAGAGAAAAGCGATGAGCAGTTCTTC; CDR3 protein: CASSKEEKSDEQFF
D gene: NA; J gene: TRBJ1-3; clone size: NA; V gene: TRBV21-1; CDR3 DNA: TGTGCCAGCAGCCCCTCACCTGGGACAGCCAGAAACACCATATATTTT; CDR3 protein: CASSPSPGTARNTIYF